The 12 T cell receptor beta chains in this list originate from one sample, sequenced in a study of blood T cell repertoires in COVID-19. The table came from immunoSEQ multiplex PCR; TCRdb's copy has only in-frame clones and leaves some out. The sample records some 220,000 clones, around 82% being singletons. Sequencing was done on a sample of peripheral blood. These receptors were obtained from a human donor in a cohort sampled during active COVID-19.

This chain links TRBV5-1 with TRBJ2-1, with 11 bases lining up with TRBD2. V lost 5 bases and J lost 2; bases outside the gene matches: 0. This CDR3 has 14 amino acids. CDR1 and CDR2 from the germline V gene are SGHRS and YFSETQ. CDR3 sequence reads: CASRGLAAYNEQFF. The CDR3 DNA is TGCGCCAGCAGGGGACTAGCGGCCTACAATGAGCAGTTCTTC.

The chain joins TRBV7-8 to TRBJ2-7; 9 nucleotides agree with TRBD2. Trimming took 7 bases from V and 2 from J; bases not matched to a gene: 12. CDR3 length equals 16 residues. Per the germline V gene, CDR1 is SGHVS and CDR2 is FQNEAQ. The CDR3 spells CASTSGGAGGTYEQYF. For the CDR3, the DNA is TGTGCCAGCACCTCCGGTGGAGCGGGGGGAACCTACGAGCAGTACTTC.

This clone was seen just once. The chain employs TRBV11-2 and TRBJ2-7; 7 bases are shared with TRBD1. There are 12 residues in the CDR3. Germline V lookup: CDR1 SGHAT, CDR2 FQNNGV. The J segment lost 5 bases and the V segment lost 5 bases, leaving 3 bases of the junction unmatched. The CDR3 bases are TGTGCCAGCAGCAAGGGACAGCACGAGCAGTACTTC. Protein sequence: CASSKGQHEQYF.

The rearrangement joins TRBV9 to TRBJ1-2; 8 nucleotides line up with TRBD1. CDR1 and CDR2 (germline): SGDLS, YYNGEE. This CDR3 comprises 15 residues. Germline trimming cut 4 bases from V and 8 bases from J; bases unmatched to any gene: 13. CDR3: CASSPPDRGFQGYTF. CDR3 in DNA: TGTGCCAGCAGCCCCCCAGACAGGGGCTTTCAAGGCTACACCTTC.

The J gene is TRBJ2-2, the V gene TRBV6-4, with a possible D match to TRBD1 (6 bases). CDR3 length equals 13 residues. Germline CDR1 reads MRHNA; CDR2 reads SNTAGT. The V and J ends lost 10 bases and 0 bases respectively, with 9 bases between them. The CDR3 loop reads CAIRDTNTGELFF. The DNA for the CDR3 is TGTGCCATACGGGACACGAACACCGGGGAGCTGTTTTTT.

On this clone: Other DNA sequences within the sample encode an identical CDR3. The gene calls are TRBV2 and TRBJ1-1; D gene unclear. Germline V lookup: CDR1 SNHLY, CDR2 FYNNEI. V lost 1 base and J lost 0, with 6 bases in between. This CDR3 spans 14 amino acids. The CDR3: CASSEESVNTEAFF. CDR3 DNA: TGTGCCAGCAGTGAAGAATCGGTGAACACTGAAGCTTTCTTT.

V is TRBV28 and J is TRBJ2-3; the match to TRBD2 covers 11 bases. Trimming removed 6 bases from V and 7 bases from J; junction bases left unmatched: 12. The CDR3 length is 16 residues. Germline lookup yields CDR1 MDHEN and CDR2 SYDVKM. The CDR3 protein is CASRPATSGSLYTQYF. The CDR3 nucleotides are TGTGCCAGCAGACCGGCCACTAGCGGGAGTTTATATACGCAGTATTTT.

This clone was seen a handful of times. The chain is built from TRBV5-6 and TRBJ1-2, with TRBD1 matching 7 bases. This CDR3 spans 15 amino acids. The V gene's germline CDR1 is SGHDT and CDR2 YYEEEE. V lost 4 bases to trimming and J lost 4 bases; unmatched junction nucleotides: 10. CDR3 DNA: TGTGCCAGCAGCCCGCTCTTGGCAGGGGGCTATGGCTACACCTTC. It codes for CASSPLLAGGYGYTF.

There are a few counts of this clone. V and J are TRBV18 and TRBJ1-2; 8 nucleotides match TRBD1. V lost 3 bases to trimming and J lost 8 bases; unmatched junction nucleotides: 14. This CDR3 is 16 amino acids long. The germline V gene has CDR1 KGHSH and CDR2 LQKENI. DNA of the CDR3: TGTGCCAGCTCACCCAGTCCCGGGACAGGTCCTTTAGGCTACACCTTC. Amino acids: CASSPSPGTGPLGYTF.

This clone was observed many times. The chain combines TRBV19 with TRBJ1-1, with D uncertain. Germline CDR1 reads LNHDA; CDR2 reads SQIVND (reference sequence). V lost 5 bases and J 11 bases, leaving 9 bases between the germline ends. The CDR3 length is 10 residues. The chain's CDR3 is CASSGRMAFF. CDR3 coding DNA: TGTGCCAGTAGTGGGAGGATGGCTTTCTTT.

The rearrangement joins TRBV19 to TRBJ2-7, with TRBD2 as a possible D gene (6 bases). Trimming pared 2 bases from V and 6 bases from J, leaving 8 bases between. Germline CDR1 is LNHDA and CDR2 is SQIVND (reference sequence). The CDR3 sequence is 12 residues long. CDR3 nucleotide sequence: TGTGCCAGTAGTATACCCGGGGGCGAGCAGTACTTC. Encoded protein: CASSIPGGEQYF.

CDR3 loop: CASSLASGRQETQYF. The DNA of the CDR3 is TGTGCCAGCAGTCTAGCTAGCGGGCGCCAAGAGACCCAGTACTTC. V and J are TRBV2 and TRBJ2-5, with 8 positions matching TRBD2. With V trimmed by 5 bases and J by 1 base, 6 bases remained unmatched. The germline V gene encodes CDR1 SNHLY and CDR2 FYNNEI. CDR3 length: 15 residues. The variable domain in full, completed from reference TRBV2 and TRBJ2-5, reads EPEVTQTPSHQVTQMGQEVILRCVPISNHLYFYWYRQILGQKVEFLVSFYNNEISEKSEIFDDQFSVERPDGSNFTLKIRSTKLEDSAMYFCASSLASGRQETQYFGPGTRLLVL.